This T cell receptor (beta chain) was captured by sequencing in a study of CD8+CD57+ T cells in acquired aplastic anemia. TCR beta VDJ and CDR3 were profiled, and genomic DNA was the template. MiXCR was run by TCRdb on the reads, yielding one entry per CDR3 protein. The table lists hundreds of thousands of distinct CDR3 sequences, about a third of them singletons. General study results and limits: Overlapping CD8+ CDR3 repertoires of patients and controls contained under 30 shared sequences.

Those patients picked for sequencing had displayed CD8+CD57+ cell expansion on flow cytometry. In this sample, this clonotype turned up many times. As yet, its antigen is unknown. The CDR3 is 17 amino acids. Germline V gives CDR1 KGHDR, CDR2 SFDVKD. The V and J ends lost 0 bases and 0 bases respectively, with 14 bases between them. The receptor was isolated from a human donor with aplastic anemia. The sequencing sample was made of sorted CD4+, CD8+, or CD8+CD57+ T cells (not recorded which) from PBMCs. The chain employs TRBV24-1 and TRBJ2-7, with D tentatively TRBD2 (6 bases). The CDR3 DNA reads TGTGCCACCAGTGATTTGACTAGCACCTACTCCTCCTACGAGCAGTACTTC. It specifies CATSDLTSTYSSYEQYF.